This is a list of T cell receptor beta chains from one sample in a study of T cells in Graves' hyperthyroidism and ophthalmopathy. TCRdb used MiXCR to reprocess the multiplex PCR reads, holding one entry per CDR3 protein. The data hold some 650,000 distinct CDR3 sequences, with 15% to 20% observed a single time. Sequencing was performed on blood. These receptor sequences come from a woman aged 40 to 50 with Graves' ophthalmopathy. Each CDR3 is given with its conserved first and last residue. The order of the fields is D gene, V gene, clone size, J gene, CDR3 DNA, CDR3 protein. The D gene is left open where the match is weak. Some rows mark clone size as missing; the rest say once, few, many or name a class of expanded clone.

D gene: .
V gene: TRBV29-1
clone size: .
J gene: TRBJ1-4
CDR3 DNA: TGCAGCGTTGAGTCGGCCTTCGGGGAAAAACTGTTTTTT
CDR3 protein: CSVESAFGEKLFF

D gene: .
V gene: TRBV20-1
clone size: many
J gene: TRBJ2-1
CDR3 DNA: TGCAGTGCTAGAGATTCCGGGACGAGCCTTTTGATTAAGCAGTTCTTC
CDR3 protein: CSARDSGTSLLIKQFF

D gene: .
V gene: TRBV3-1
clone size: many
J gene: TRBJ1-1
CDR3 DNA: TGTGCCAGCAGCCAAGGACCTCAGGGAGTGAACACTGAAGCTTTCTTT
CDR3 protein: CASSQGPQGVNTEAFF

D gene: .
V gene: TRBV15
clone size: few
J gene: TRBJ2-4
CDR3 DNA: TGTGCCACCAGCGGAACAAGCGGGAAAAACATTCAGTACTTC
CDR3 protein: CATSGTSGKNIQYF

D gene: TRBD1
V gene: TRBV2
clone size: many
J gene: TRBJ2-7
CDR3 DNA: TGTGCCAGCCAATTCTCCGGGACAGGCTCCTACGAGCAGTACTTC
CDR3 protein: CASQFSGTGSYEQYF

D gene: TRBD2
V gene: TRBV7-9
clone size: few
J gene: TRBJ2-1
CDR3 DNA: TGTGCCAGCAGCTTAATGGGAGGGAACAATGAGCAGTTCTTC
CDR3 protein: CASSLMGGNNEQFF

D gene: .
V gene: TRBV6-1
clone size: .
J gene: TRBJ1-5
CDR3 DNA: TGTGCCAGCAGAGCCCAGGGGAAGATGCAGCCCCAGCATTTT
CDR3 protein: CASRAQGKMQPQHF

D gene: TRBD1
V gene: TRBV5-1
clone size: many
J gene: TRBJ2-3
CDR3 DNA: TGCGCCAGCAGCCAGGGACAGAACACAGATACGCAGTATTTT
CDR3 protein: CASSQGQNTDTQYF

D gene: TRBD1
V gene: TRBV5-1
clone size: few
J gene: TRBJ2-1
CDR3 DNA: TGCGCCAGCAGCTTGGTCCAGGGGGTGGGTGAGCAGTTCTTC
CDR3 protein: CASSLVQGVGEQFF

D gene: TRBD1
V gene: TRBV10-2
clone size: .
J gene: TRBJ1-1
CDR3 DNA: TGCGCCAGCACTGGCCGTCTTACCGGGACAGGGGGGACTGAAGCTTTCTTT
CDR3 protein: CASTGRLTGTGGTEAFF

D gene: .
V gene: TRBV3-1
clone size: few
J gene: TRBJ1-2
CDR3 DNA: TGTGCCAGCAGCCCCTTGGGGGGCGAAAACTATGGCTACACCTTC
CDR3 protein: CASSPLGGENYGYTF

D gene: TRBD1
V gene: TRBV6-1
clone size: many
J gene: TRBJ1-5
CDR3 DNA: TGTGCCAGCAGTTCCGACAGGGGCCCCACTCAGCCCCAGCATTTT
CDR3 protein: CASSSDRGPTQPQHF

D gene: .
V gene: TRBV5-1
clone size: once
J gene: TRBJ2-3
CDR3 DNA: TGCGCCAGCAGCTTTGGGGAAAGCACAGATACGCAGTATTTT
CDR3 protein: CASSFGESTDTQYF

D gene: .
V gene: TRBV11-2
clone size: many
J gene: TRBJ2-3
CDR3 DNA: TGTGCCAGCAGCCAACATTCAGATACGCAGTATTTT
CDR3 protein: CASSQHSDTQYF

D gene: .
V gene: TRBV28
clone size: many
J gene: TRBJ1-1
CDR3 DNA: TGTGCCACCCGGGGGAACACTGAAGCTTTCTTT
CDR3 protein: CATRGNTEAFF

D gene: .
V gene: TRBV15
clone size: few
J gene: TRBJ1-1
CDR3 DNA: TGTGCCACCAGCCGCGGGCGGGGGTTTTCTGAAGCTTTCTTT
CDR3 protein: CATSRGRGFSEAFF

D gene: TRBD1
V gene: TRBV5-6
clone size: many
J gene: TRBJ2-3
CDR3 DNA: TGTGCCAGCAGCTTGGAGGGACAGGCCCGAGATACGCAGTATTTT
CDR3 protein: CASSLEGQARDTQYF

D gene: TRBD2
V gene: TRBV2
clone size: many
J gene: TRBJ2-1
CDR3 DNA: TGTGCCAGCAGTGATCAGCGTTATCAGGGGACTAGCGGGAGTAGGAGACAGTTCTTC
CDR3 protein: CASSDQRYQGTSGSRRQFF

D gene: .
V gene: TRBV15
clone size: .
J gene: TRBJ2-2
CDR3 DNA: TGTGCCACCAGCAGAGATTCGTGGAAAGAGGAAGGGATCGACACCGGGGAGCTGTTTTTT
CDR3 protein: CATSRDSWKEEGIDTGELFF

D gene: .
V gene: TRBV18
clone size: .
J gene: TRBJ1-5
CDR3 DNA: TGTGCCAGCTCACCTCGGACCACGGGGTATCGCTCCCAGCATTTT
CDR3 protein: CASSPRTTGYRSQHF

D gene: .
V gene: TRBV6-1
clone size: once
J gene: TRBJ2-1
CDR3 DNA: TGTGCCAGCAGTCGACCCCCCGGGCGCTCCTACAATGAGCAGCTCTTC
CDR3 protein: CASSRPPGRSYNEQLF

D gene: TRBD1
V gene: TRBV27
clone size: .
J gene: TRBJ1-4
CDR3 DNA: TGTGCCAGCAGTAAGGCTTCCGGGACAGACAATGAAAAACTGTTTTTT
CDR3 protein: CASSKASGTDNEKLFF

D gene: .
V gene: TRBV5-1
clone size: many
J gene: TRBJ1-2
CDR3 DNA: TGCGCCAGCAGCTTGGCCCGGACGGGCTATGGCTACACCTTC
CDR3 protein: CASSLARTGYGYTF

D gene: .
V gene: TRBV24-1
clone size: .
J gene: TRBJ1-1
CDR3 DNA: TGTGCCACCAGTGCCGATCGGACCCCTGGAGCTTTCTTT
CDR3 protein: CATSADRTPGAFF

D gene: .
V gene: TRBV11-2
clone size: many
J gene: TRBJ2-3
CDR3 DNA: TGTGCCAGCAGCTTAGGCGTGGGGCGCACAGATACGCAGTATTTT
CDR3 protein: CASSLGVGRTDTQYF

D gene: .
V gene: TRBV3-1
clone size: many
J gene: TRBJ1-2
CDR3 DNA: TGTGCCAGCAGCCCCTGGAGCACGGCCGAACGCTATGGCTACACCTTC
CDR3 protein: CASSPWSTAERYGYTF

D gene: TRBD2
V gene: TRBV5-4
clone size: .
J gene: TRBJ2-5
CDR3 DNA: TGTGCCAGCAGCTTGTGGCCAGCGGGGGGGTCCCAAGAGACCCAGTACTTC
CDR3 protein: CASSLWPAGGSQETQYF

D gene: .
V gene: TRBV30
clone size: .
J gene: TRBJ2-2
CDR3 DNA: TGTGCCTGGAGTACAGGGTTCACCGGGGAGCTGTTTTTT
CDR3 protein: CAWSTGFTGELFF

D gene: .
V gene: TRBV20-1
clone size: many
J gene: TRBJ2-3
CDR3 DNA: TGCAGTGCTAGACTCAGAGATGGGACGCAGTATTTT
CDR3 protein: CSARLRDGTQYF

D gene: TRBD1
V gene: TRBV27
clone size: few
J gene: TRBJ1-1
CDR3 DNA: TGTGCCAGCAAAATAGCCGGGACAGGGTCGGCTTTCTTT
CDR3 protein: CASKIAGTGSAFF

D gene: .
V gene: TRBV18
clone size: many
J gene: TRBJ1-1
CDR3 DNA: TGTGCCAGCTCACCACTATCGGGGGACCCGAACACTGAAGCTTTCTTT
CDR3 protein: CASSPLSGDPNTEAFF

D gene: .
V gene: TRBV6-1
clone size: .
J gene: TRBJ1-4
CDR3 DNA: TGTGCCAGCAGGTCCCCCGGGGCGGCAAATGAAAAACTGTTTTTT
CDR3 protein: CASRSPGAANEKLFF

D gene: TRBD2
V gene: TRBV7-9
clone size: many
J gene: TRBJ2-2
CDR3 DNA: TGTGCCAGCAGCTTCCTCCCCGGCGGGGGTACGAACACCGGGGAGCTGTTTTTT
CDR3 protein: CASSFLPGGGTNTGELFF

D gene: .
V gene: TRBV7-3
clone size: many
J gene: TRBJ2-3
CDR3 DNA: TGTGCCAGCAGCCCGACTTCTAGCACAGATACGCAGTATTTT
CDR3 protein: CASSPTSSTDTQYF

D gene: .
V gene: TRBV28
clone size: .
J gene: TRBJ1-4
CDR3 DNA: TGTGCCAGCAGCCTAGGGTGGTTAGAAGAAAAACTGTTTTTT
CDR3 protein: CASSLGWLEEKLFF

D gene: TRBD1
V gene: TRBV18
clone size: many
J gene: TRBJ2-1
CDR3 DNA: TGTGCCAGCTCACCACCACCGGGACAGGGGATCAATGAGCAGTTCTTC
CDR3 protein: CASSPPPGQGINEQFF

D gene: .
V gene: TRBV10-3
clone size: .
J gene: TRBJ1-1
CDR3 DNA: TGTGCCATCGGTGATTGGAACACTGAAGCTTTCTTT
CDR3 protein: CAIGDWNTEAFF

D gene: .
V gene: TRBV2
clone size: many
J gene: TRBJ1-1
CDR3 DNA: TGTGCCAGCAGCTTAGAGAGCACTGAAGCTTTCTTT
CDR3 protein: CASSLESTEAFF

D gene: .
V gene: TRBV28
clone size: few
J gene: TRBJ2-1
CDR3 DNA: TGTGCCAGCAGTCCCCGAGGGGCCGATTACAATGAGCAGTTCTTC
CDR3 protein: CASSPRGADYNEQFF

D gene: .
V gene: TRBV15
clone size: .
J gene: TRBJ1-3
CDR3 DNA: TGTGCCACCAGCAAAAACTCTGGAAACACCATATATTTT
CDR3 protein: CATSKNSGNTIYF

D gene: TRBD1
V gene: TRBV6-1
clone size: few
J gene: TRBJ1-6
CDR3 DNA: TGTGCCAGCAGTCTCCGGGACAGGGGGAGCTCCTATAATTCACCCCTCCACTTT
CDR3 protein: CASSLRDRGSSYNSPLHF

D gene: .
V gene: TRBV27
clone size: many
J gene: TRBJ2-1
CDR3 DNA: TGTGCCAGCAGTTTAAGTGGGGGCGGGTCCACCCTCTACAATGAGCAGTTCTTC
CDR3 protein: CASSLSGGGSTLYNEQFF

D gene: .
V gene: TRBV4-1
clone size: .
J gene: TRBJ2-1
CDR3 DNA: TGCGCCAGCAGCCAAGAGGGAGGAAATGAGCAGTTCTTC
CDR3 protein: CASSQEGGNEQFF

D gene: TRBD1
V gene: TRBV10-2
clone size: few
J gene: TRBJ1-6
CDR3 DNA: TGCGCCAGCAGTGACTTGGGACAGGGCTATAATTCACCCCTCCACTTT
CDR3 protein: CASSDLGQGYNSPLHF

D gene: .
V gene: TRBV5-1
clone size: few
J gene: TRBJ2-2
CDR3 DNA: TGCGCCAGCAGCGGGGGAGCGAACACCGGGGAGCTGTTTTTT
CDR3 protein: CASSGGANTGELFF

D gene: .
V gene: TRBV18
clone size: few
J gene: TRBJ1-5
CDR3 DNA: TGTGCCAGCTCTGACCAGGCCCAGGGTCAGAATCAGCCCCAGCATTTT
CDR3 protein: CASSDQAQGQNQPQHF

D gene: .
V gene: TRBV5-1
clone size: .
J gene: TRBJ2-1
CDR3 DNA: TGCGCCAGCAGCTATGACAGCTACAATGAGCAGTTCTTC
CDR3 protein: CASSYDSYNEQFF

D gene: .
V gene: TRBV7-4
clone size: .
J gene: TRBJ2-7
CDR3 DNA: TGTGCCAGCAGCTTACTCAGGGGAAAGTTGGGCGAGCAGTACTTC
CDR3 protein: CASSLLRGKLGEQYF

D gene: TRBD2
V gene: TRBV2
clone size: many
J gene: TRBJ2-3
CDR3 DNA: TGTGCCAGTGGCGGGGGGACTGGGGATACGCAGTATTTT
CDR3 protein: CASGGGTGDTQYF

D gene: TRBD1
V gene: TRBV20-1
clone size: many
J gene: TRBJ1-2
CDR3 DNA: TGCAGTGCTAGCGGACAGGGTCAATATGGCTACACCTTC
CDR3 protein: CSASGQGQYGYTF

D gene: .
V gene: TRBV6-1
clone size: once
J gene: TRBJ1-2
CDR3 DNA: TGTGCCAGCAAAAGCCTGATTTATGGCTACACCTTC
CDR3 protein: CASKSLIYGYTF

D gene: .
V gene: TRBV7-3
clone size: .
J gene: TRBJ2-1
CDR3 DNA: TGTGCCAGCAGCTTAATGGGGGGCGGGAGCCTTGATGAGCAGTTCTTC
CDR3 protein: CASSLMGGGSLDEQFF

D gene: .
V gene: TRBV5-1
clone size: many
J gene: TRBJ2-7
CDR3 DNA: TGCGCCAGCAGCCCTACCGTGATCGGGACTGGCTACGAGCAGTACTTC
CDR3 protein: CASSPTVIGTGYEQYF

D gene: .
V gene: TRBV18
clone size: .
J gene: TRBJ2-7
CDR3 DNA: TGTGCCAGCTCAAATGACAGGACCTACGAGCAGTACTTC
CDR3 protein: CASSNDRTYEQYF

D gene: .
V gene: TRBV10-1
clone size: many
J gene: TRBJ2-7
CDR3 DNA: TGCGCCAGCATTGAACGGACAGCAGGGGGGGAGCAGTACTTC
CDR3 protein: CASIERTAGGEQYF

D gene: .
V gene: TRBV10-1
clone size: few
J gene: TRBJ2-2
CDR3 DNA: TGCGCCAGCAGTACGGGACACTCCACCGGGGAGCTGTTTTTT
CDR3 protein: CASSTGHSTGELFF

D gene: TRBD2
V gene: TRBV10-2
clone size: many
J gene: TRBJ2-1
CDR3 DNA: TGCGCCAGCAAGGGGGCGGGAGGGCCGCGTGAGCAGTTCTTC
CDR3 protein: CASKGAGGPREQFF